This TCR beta chain appears in the sequencing data of a study of CD8 T cells in ankylosing spondylitis. MiXCR, run by TCRdb on the 5' RACE reads, gives a single entry per CDR3 protein. The table has under 450,000 distinct CDR3 sequences, 20% seen once. Whole-study findings and limits: Enrichment of disease-linked clones was reportedly significant in matched ankylosing spondylitis synovial fluid. Clones linked to disease, bearing a CD8+ phenotype, were relatively rare in peripheral blood.

In germline, CDR1 is SQVTM, CDR2 ANQGSEA. CDR3 length equals 13 residues. V lost 7 bases and J lost 6, with 15 bases in between. This clonotype was detected only a few times. Its antigen is unknown. Material: blood, either unsorted or a sorted T cell fraction (not recorded which). The V and J genes are TRBV29-1 and TRBJ2-2; unclear D gene. The clonotype was recovered from a male donor with ankylosing spondylitis or in good health (not recorded which). CDR3 DNA: TGCAGCGCCGAGGCCCAGACACCCGGGGAGCTGTTTTTT. It codes for CSAEAQTPGELFF.